A single sample is the source of the 6 T cell receptor beta chains below, sequenced in a study of CXCR3-negative and CXCR3-positive naive CD8 T cells. UMI-labeled 5' RACE TRB cDNA libraries were prepared from the cells. TCRdb reprocessed the 5' RACE reads and keeps a single row for each CDR3 protein, giving no DNA. The sample data list some 140,000 distinct CDR3 sequences. These receptors' targets are unknown. Study findings and constraints: TRB CDR3 hydrophobicity was greater in CXCR3-positive naive cells than in CXCR3-negative naive cells.

Sequencing was carried out using naive CXCR3+ CD8+ T cells from blood. Subset given: CD45RO-CCR7+CD27+CD95- naive CD8+ T cells expressing CXCR3 (TNR3+). Receptor source: a human donor in good health. Some clones in this sample may be carry-over from other donors' samples.

J is TRBJ2-1 and V is TRBV29-1. Germline loops: CDR1 SQVTM, CDR2 ANQGSEA. This CDR3 spans 13 amino acids. The CDR3 sequence is CSVVSRAHNEQFF.

The genes are TRBV6-5 and TRBJ1-2; TCRdb calls TRBD1, which cannot be checked without DNA. Germline lookup yields CDR1 MNHEY and CDR2 SVGAGI. The CDR3 is made up of 11 amino acids. The CDR3 here is CVTGQIYGYTF.

V gene TRBV7-2 combines with J gene TRBJ2-5; TCRdb selects TRBD1, and the lack of DNA leaves this call unchecked. CDR3 length: 16 amino acids. Per the germline V gene, CDR1 is SGHTA and CDR2 is FQGNSA. CDR3 residues: CASSLPLLDPEETQYF.

The CDR3: CASSFSADSYEQYF. The chain has TRBV7-9 and TRBJ2-7. The CDR3 length is 14 residues. Germline CDR1 and CDR2: SEHNR and FQNEAQ (reference sequence).

V and J are TRBV2 and TRBJ2-1; TCRdb's D call, TRBD2, is unchecked because there is no DNA. Germline assignment: CDR1 SNHLY and CDR2 FYNNEI. The CDR3 spans 17 residues. The CDR3 loop reads CASSGRLAGEDYNEQFF.

This chain uses TRBV5-1 with TRBJ2-5. The CDR3 contains 12 residues. Germline CDR1 SGHRS, CDR2 YFSETQ. The CDR3 spells CASSYFGETQYF.